A selection of T cell receptor beta chains follows, all from one sample in a study of PD-L1 blockade in urothelial cancer. The method was immunoSEQ multiplex PCR; TCRdb's version includes in-frame clones alone and lacks a portion of them. The data hold some 56,000 clones, with roughly 80% observed a single time. The sequencing here drew on PBMCs, taken around atezolizumab (anti-PD-L1) treatment. The receptors derive from a man in his fifties or sixties with urothelial cancer. Each CDR3 is given with its conserved first and last residue. Not all rows give a size; the values are once, few, many and, for expanded clones, a class.

>TRBV25-1|TRBJ2-7|-
CASSESGRGYYEQYF
>TRBV4-2|TRBJ2-1|-
CASSQDPRNNEQFF
>TRBV30|TRBJ2-1|-
CATTGSYNEQFF
>TRBV19|TRBJ1-5|-
CASSMGRLNQPQHF
>TRBV27|TRBJ1-5|-
CASSLEQGNQPQHF
>TRBV2|TRBJ1-5|few
CASRETGNQPQHF
>TRBV9|TRBJ1-2|few
CASSVGGRVNYGYTF
>TRBV9|TRBJ2-4|-
CASSVAGRWVDIQYF
>TRBV4-1|TRBJ2-3|-
CASSQDFGGGTDTQYF
>TRBV21-1|TRBJ1-3|-
CASSAPWSSGNTIYF
>TRBV4-1|TRBJ2-7|-
CASSLNPSSYEQYF
>TRBV10-3|TRBJ2-5|-
CAISRSGQQETQYF
>TRBV7-8|TRBJ2-1|few
CASSSRTSGAAYNEQFF
>TRBV28|TRBJ2-7|once
CASGIRGPYEQYF
>TRBV25-1|TRBJ1-6|-
CASTQQGQPNSPLHF
>TRBV7-9|TRBJ2-2|-
CASSLETSGAGELFF
>TRBV6-1|TRBJ2-6|-
CASSEDFGHSSSGANVLTF
>TRBV19|TRBJ2-7|once
CASSDPGLAVYEQYF
>TRBV10-3|TRBJ2-4|-
CAISVGVDRGPERDLAKNIQYF
>TRBV13|TRBJ2-5|-
CASSHLGGAGETQYF
>TRBV6-5|TRBJ2-7|-
CASSYSEAHEQYF
>TRBV6-5|TRBJ1-6|-
CLAGDPRSPLHF